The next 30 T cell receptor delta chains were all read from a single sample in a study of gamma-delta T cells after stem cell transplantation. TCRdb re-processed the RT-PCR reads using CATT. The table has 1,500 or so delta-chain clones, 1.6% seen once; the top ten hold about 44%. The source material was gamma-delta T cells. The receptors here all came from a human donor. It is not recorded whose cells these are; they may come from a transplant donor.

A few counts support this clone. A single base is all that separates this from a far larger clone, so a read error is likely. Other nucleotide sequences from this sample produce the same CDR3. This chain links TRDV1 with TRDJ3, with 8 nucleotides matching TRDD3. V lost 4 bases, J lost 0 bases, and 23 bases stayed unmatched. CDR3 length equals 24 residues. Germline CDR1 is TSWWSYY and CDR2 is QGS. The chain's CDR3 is CALGALVSTLTGGLSSWDTRQMFF. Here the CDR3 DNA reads TGTGCTCTTGGGGCCCTAGTATCCACACTTACTGGGGGTCTTAGCTCCTGGGACACCCGACAGATGTTTTTC.

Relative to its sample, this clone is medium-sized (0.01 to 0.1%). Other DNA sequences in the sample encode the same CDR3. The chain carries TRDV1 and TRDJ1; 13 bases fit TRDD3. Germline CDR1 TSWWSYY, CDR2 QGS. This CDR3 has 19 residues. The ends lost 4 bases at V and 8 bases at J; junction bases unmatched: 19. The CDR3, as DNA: TGTGCTCTTGGGGCCAGTCTACCTTCTCCGCACTGGGGGATACGAAAACTCATCTTT. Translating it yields CALGASLPSPHWGIRKLIF.

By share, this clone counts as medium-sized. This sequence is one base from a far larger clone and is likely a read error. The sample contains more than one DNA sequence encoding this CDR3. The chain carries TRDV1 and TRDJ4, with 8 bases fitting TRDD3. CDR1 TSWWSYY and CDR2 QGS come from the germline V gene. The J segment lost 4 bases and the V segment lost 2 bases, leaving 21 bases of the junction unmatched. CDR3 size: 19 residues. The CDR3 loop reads CALGEFRRPSPAGGLPLIF. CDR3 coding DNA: TGTGCTCTTGGGGAATTCCGACGGCCTTCCCCGGCTGGGGGACTACCCCTGATCTTT.

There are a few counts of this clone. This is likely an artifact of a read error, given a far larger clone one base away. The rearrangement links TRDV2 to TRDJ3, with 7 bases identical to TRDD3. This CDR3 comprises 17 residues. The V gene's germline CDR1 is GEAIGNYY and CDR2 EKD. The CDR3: CARDTVGETWDTRQMFF. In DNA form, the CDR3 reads TGTGCCCGTGACACCGTGGGGGAGACCTGGGACACCCGACAGATGTTTTTC.

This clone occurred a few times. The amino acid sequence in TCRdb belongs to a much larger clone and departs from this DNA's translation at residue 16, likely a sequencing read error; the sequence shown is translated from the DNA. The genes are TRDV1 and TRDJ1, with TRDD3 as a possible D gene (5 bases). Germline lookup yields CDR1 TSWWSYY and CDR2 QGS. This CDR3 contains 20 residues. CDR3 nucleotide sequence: TGTGCTCTTGGGGCCCTGAACGGGATGCCTTGGGCCCCGAACACCGGTAAACTCATCTTT. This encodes CALGALNGMPWAPNTGKLIF.

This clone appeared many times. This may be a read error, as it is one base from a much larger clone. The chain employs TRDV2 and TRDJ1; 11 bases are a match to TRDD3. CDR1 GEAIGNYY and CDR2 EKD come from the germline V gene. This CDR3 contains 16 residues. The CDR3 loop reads CACDALGDTTTDKLTF. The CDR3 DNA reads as TGTGCCTGTGACGCTCTGGGGGATACAACGACCGATAAACTCACCTTT.

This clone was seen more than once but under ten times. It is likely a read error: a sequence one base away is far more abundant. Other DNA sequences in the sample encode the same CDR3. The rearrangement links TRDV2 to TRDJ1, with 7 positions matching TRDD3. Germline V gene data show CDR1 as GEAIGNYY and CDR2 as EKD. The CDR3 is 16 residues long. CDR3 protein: CACDKVGESYTDKLIF. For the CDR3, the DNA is TGCGCCTGTGACAAGGTGGGGGAATCGTACACCGATAAACTCATCTTT.

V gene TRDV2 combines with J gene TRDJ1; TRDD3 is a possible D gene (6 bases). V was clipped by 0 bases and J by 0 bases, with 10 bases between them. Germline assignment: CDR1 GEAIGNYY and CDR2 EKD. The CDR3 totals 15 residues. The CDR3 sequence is CACDTGVGDTDKLIF. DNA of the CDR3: TGTGCCTGTGACACCGGAGTGGGGGACACCGATAAACTCATCTTT.

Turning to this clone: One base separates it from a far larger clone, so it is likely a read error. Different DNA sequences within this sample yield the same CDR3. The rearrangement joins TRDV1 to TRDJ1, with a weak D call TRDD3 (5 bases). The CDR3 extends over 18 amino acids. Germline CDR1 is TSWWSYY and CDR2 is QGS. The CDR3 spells CALGDSTKGGEYTDKLIF. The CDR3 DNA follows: TGTGCTCTTGGGGACAGTACCAAGGGCGGGGAGTACACCGATAAACTCATCTTC.

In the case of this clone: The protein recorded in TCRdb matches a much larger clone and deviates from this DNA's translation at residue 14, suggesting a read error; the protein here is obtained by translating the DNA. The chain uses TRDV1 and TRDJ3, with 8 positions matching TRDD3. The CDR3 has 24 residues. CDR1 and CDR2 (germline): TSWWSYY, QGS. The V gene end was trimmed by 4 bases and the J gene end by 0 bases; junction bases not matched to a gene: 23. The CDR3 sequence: CALGALVSTLTGGFSSWDTRQMFF. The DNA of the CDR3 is TGTGCTCTTGGGGCCCTAGTATCTACACTTACTGGGGGTTTTAGCTCCTGGGACACCCGACAGATGTTTTTC.

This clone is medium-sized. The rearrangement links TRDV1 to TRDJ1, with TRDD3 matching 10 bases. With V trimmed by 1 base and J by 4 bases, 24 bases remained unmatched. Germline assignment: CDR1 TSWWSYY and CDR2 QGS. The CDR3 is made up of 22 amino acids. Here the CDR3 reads CALGERRNNCLSYWGIGDKLIF. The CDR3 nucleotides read TGTGCTCTTGGGGAACGTCGTAATAACTGTCTTTCCTACTGGGGGATTGGCGATAAACTCATCTTT.

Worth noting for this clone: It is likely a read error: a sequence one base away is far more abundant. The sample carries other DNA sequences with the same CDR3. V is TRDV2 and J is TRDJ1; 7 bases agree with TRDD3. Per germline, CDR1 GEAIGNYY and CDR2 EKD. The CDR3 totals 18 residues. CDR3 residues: CACDKWDGGPMYTDKLIF. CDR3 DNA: TGCGCCTGTGACAAGTGGGATGGGGGACCGATGTACACCGATAAACTCATCTTT.

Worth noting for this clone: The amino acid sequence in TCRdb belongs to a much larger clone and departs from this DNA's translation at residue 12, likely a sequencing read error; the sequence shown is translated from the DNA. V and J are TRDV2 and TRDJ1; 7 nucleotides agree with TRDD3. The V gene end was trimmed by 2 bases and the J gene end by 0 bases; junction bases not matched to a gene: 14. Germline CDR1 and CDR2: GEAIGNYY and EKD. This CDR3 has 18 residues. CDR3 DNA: TGTGCCTGTGACAAGTGGGATGGGGGACCGATGCACACCGATAAACTCATCTTT. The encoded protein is CACDKWDGGPMHTDKLIF.

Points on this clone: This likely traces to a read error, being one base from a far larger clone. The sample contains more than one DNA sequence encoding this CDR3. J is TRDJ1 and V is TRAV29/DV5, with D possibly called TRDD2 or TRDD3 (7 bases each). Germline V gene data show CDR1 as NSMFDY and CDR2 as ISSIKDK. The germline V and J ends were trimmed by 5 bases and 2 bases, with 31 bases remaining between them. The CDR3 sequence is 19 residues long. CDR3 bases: TGTGCAGCTGCGCCTTCCTTGGGGGACACGCCCCACCTGACCGATAAACTCATCTTT. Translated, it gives CAAAPSLGDTPHLTDKLIF.

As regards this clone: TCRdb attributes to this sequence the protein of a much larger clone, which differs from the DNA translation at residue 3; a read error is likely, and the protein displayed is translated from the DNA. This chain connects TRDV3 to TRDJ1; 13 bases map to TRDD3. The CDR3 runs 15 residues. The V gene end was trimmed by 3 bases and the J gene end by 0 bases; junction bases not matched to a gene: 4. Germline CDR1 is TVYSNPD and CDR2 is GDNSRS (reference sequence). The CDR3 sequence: CAFTLGDTYTDKLIF. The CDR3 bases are TGTGCCTTCACACTGGGGGATACGTACACCGATAAACTCATCTTT.

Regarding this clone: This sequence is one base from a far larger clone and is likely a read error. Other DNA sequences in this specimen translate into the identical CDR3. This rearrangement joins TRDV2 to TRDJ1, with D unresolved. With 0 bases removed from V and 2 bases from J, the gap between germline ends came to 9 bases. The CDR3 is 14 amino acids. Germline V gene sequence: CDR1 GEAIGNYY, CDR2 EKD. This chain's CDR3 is CACDTAPTTDKLIF. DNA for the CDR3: TGTGCCTGTGACACCGCCCCCACTACCGATAAACTCATCTTT.

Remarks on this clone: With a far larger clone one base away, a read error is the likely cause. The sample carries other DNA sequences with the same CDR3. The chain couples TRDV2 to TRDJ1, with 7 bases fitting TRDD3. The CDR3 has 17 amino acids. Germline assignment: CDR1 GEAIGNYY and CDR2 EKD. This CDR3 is CACSSMGEPSYTDKLIF. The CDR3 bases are TGTGCCTGCTCTAGCATGGGGGAACCCTCGTACACCGATAAACTCATTTTT.

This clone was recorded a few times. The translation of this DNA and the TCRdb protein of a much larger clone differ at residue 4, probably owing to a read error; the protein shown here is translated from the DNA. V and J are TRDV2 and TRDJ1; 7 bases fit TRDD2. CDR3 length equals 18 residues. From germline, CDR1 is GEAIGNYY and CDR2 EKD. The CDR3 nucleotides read TGTGCCTGTAACACGTTCCTACCGGGGGCCAAGAACACCGATAAACTCATCTTT. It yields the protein CACNTFLPGAKNTDKLIF.

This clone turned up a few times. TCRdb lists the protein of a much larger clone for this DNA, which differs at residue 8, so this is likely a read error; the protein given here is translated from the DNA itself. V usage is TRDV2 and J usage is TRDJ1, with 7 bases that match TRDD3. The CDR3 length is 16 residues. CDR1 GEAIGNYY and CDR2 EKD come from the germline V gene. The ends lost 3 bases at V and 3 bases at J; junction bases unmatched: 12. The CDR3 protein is CACDSLGNTNADKLIF. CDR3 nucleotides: TGTGCCTGTGACTCACTGGGGAATACGAACGCCGATAAACTCATCTTT.

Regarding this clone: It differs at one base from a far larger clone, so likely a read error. CDR3 coding DNA: TGTGCCTGTGACACCGGGGTACGAGGGCTGGGGGACACCGATAAACTCATCTTT. It yields the protein CACDTGVRGLGDTDKLIF. The J gene is TRDJ1, the V gene TRDV2; 7 bases are shared with TRDD3. The germline CDR1 and CDR2 sequences are GEAIGNYY and EKD. This CDR3 is 18 amino acids long. The ends lost 0 bases at V and 0 bases at J; junction bases unmatched: 12.

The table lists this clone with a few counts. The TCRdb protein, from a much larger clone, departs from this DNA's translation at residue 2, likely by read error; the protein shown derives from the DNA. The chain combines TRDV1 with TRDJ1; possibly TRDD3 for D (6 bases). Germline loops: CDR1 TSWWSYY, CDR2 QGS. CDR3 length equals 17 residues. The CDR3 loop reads CSLGKRRILRHTDKLIF. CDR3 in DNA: TGTTCTCTTGGCAAAAGGAGGATACTCCGGCACACCGATAAACTCATCTTT.

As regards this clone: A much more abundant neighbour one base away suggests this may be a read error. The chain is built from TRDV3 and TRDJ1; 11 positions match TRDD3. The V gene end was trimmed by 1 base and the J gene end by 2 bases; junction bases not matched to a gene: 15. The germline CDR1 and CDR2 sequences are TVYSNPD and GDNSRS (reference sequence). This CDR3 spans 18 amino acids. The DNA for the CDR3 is TGTGCCTTTACCCTGACCGCCGCTGGGGGATACCGTACCGATAAACTCATCTTT. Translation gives CAFTLTAAGGYRTDKLIF.

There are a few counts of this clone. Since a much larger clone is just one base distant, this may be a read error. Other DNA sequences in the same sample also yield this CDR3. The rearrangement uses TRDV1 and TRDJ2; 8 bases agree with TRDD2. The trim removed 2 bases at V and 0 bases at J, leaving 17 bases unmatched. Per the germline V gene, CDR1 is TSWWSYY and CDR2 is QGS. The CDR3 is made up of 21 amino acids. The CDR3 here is CALGEGHLPTGGSALTAQLFF. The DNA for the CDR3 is TGTGCTCTTGGGGAAGGGCATCTTCCTACTGGAGGATCAGCTTTGACAGCACAACTCTTCTTT.

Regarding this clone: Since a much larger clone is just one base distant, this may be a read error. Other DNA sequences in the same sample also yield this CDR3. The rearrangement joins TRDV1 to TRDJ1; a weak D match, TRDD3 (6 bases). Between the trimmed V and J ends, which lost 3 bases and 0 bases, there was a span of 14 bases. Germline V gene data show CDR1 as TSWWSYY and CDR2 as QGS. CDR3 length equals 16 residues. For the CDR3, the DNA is TGTGCTCTTGGGGATCGCTGGGGACCTAACACCGATAAACTCATCTTT. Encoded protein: CALGDRWGPNTDKLIF.

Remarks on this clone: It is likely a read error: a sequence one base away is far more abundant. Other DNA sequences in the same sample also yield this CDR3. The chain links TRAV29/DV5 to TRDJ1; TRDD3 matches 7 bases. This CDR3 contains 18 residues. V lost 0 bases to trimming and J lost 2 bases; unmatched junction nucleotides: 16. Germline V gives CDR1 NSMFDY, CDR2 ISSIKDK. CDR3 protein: CAASAVLGTPSYTDKLIF. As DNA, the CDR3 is TGTGCAGCAAGCGCTGTACTGGGGACCCCCTCTTATACCGATAAACTCATCTTT.

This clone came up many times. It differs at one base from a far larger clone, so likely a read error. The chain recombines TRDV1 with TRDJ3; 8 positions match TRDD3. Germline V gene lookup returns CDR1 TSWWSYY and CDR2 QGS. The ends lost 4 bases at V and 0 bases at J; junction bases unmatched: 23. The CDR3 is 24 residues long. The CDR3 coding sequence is TGTGCTCTTGGGGCCCCAGTATCTACACTTACTGGGGGTCTTAGCTCCTGGGACACCCGACAGATGTTTTTC. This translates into CALGAPVSTLTGGLSSWDTRQMFF.

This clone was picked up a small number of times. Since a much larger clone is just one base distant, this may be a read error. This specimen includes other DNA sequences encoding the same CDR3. The CDR3 bases are TGTGCTCTTGGGGAACTACGGAGGAAACGTACTGGGGGGTACATCACCGATAAACTCATCTTT. Its translation is CALGELRRKRTGGYITDKLIF. The chain is built from TRDV1 and TRDJ1; 8 nucleotides line up with TRDD3. Germline V lookup: CDR1 TSWWSYY, CDR2 QGS. The CDR3 totals 21 residues. Losses at the gene ends were 0 bases for V and 1 base for J; bases not matched to a gene: 19.

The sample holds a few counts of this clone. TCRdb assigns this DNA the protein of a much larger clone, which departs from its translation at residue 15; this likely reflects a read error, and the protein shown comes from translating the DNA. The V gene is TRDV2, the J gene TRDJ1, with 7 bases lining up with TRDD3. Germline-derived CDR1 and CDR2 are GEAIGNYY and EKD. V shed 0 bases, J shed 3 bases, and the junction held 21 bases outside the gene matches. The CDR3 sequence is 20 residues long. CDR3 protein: CACDTVDLKGDSGYADKLIF. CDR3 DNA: TGTGCCTGTGACACCGTAGACCTTAAGGGGGATTCTGGTTACGCCGATAAACTCATCTTT.

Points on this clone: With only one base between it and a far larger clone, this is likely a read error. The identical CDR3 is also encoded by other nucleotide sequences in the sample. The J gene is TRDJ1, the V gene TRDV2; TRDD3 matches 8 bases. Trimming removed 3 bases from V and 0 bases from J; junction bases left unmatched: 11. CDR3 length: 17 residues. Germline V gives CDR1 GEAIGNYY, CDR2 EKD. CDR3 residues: CACDLLGERGNTDKLIF. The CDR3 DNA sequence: TGTGCCTGTGACCTCCTGGGGGAGAGGGGGAACACCGATAAACTCATCTTT.

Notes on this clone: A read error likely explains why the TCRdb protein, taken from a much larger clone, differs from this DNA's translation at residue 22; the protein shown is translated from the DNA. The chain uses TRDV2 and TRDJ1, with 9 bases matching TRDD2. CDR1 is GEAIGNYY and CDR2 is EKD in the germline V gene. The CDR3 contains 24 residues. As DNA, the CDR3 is TGTGCCTGTGACACCGGAGCGGTTGGCCTTCCTACGATACCCGGAGGATGGGGGGCCGATAAACCCATCTTT. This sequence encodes CACDTGAVGLPTIPGGWGADKPIF.